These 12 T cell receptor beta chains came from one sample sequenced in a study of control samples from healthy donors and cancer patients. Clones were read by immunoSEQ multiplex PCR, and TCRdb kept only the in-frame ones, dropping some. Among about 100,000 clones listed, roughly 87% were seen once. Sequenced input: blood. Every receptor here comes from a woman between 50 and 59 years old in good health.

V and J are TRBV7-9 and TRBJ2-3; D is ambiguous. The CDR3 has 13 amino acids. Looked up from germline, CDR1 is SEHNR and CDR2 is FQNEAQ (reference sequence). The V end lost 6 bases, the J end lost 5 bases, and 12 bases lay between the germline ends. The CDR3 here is CASSLDGRDTQYF. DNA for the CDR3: TGTGCCAGCAGTCTGGACGGACGAGATACGCAGTATTTT.

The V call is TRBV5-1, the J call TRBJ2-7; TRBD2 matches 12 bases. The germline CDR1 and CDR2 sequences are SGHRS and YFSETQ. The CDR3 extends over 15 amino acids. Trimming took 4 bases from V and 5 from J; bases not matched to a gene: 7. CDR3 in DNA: TGCGCCAGCAGCAAAGGACTAGCGGGGCCGGACGAGCAGTACTTC. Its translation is CASSKGLAGPDEQYF.

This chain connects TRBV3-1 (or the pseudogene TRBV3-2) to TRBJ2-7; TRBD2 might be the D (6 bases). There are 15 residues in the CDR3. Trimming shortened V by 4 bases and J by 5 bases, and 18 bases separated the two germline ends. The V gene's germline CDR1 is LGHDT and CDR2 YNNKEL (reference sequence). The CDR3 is CASSPAGTGKHEQYF. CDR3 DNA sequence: TGTGCCAGCAGCCCCGCCGGGACTGGGAAACACGAGCAGTACTTC.

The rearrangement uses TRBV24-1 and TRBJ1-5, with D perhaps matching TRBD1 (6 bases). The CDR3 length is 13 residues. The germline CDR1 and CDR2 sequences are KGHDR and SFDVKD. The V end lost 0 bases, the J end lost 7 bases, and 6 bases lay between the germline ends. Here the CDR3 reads CATSDLGGQPQHF. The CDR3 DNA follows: TGTGCCACCAGTGATTTGGGGGGCCAGCCCCAGCATTTT.

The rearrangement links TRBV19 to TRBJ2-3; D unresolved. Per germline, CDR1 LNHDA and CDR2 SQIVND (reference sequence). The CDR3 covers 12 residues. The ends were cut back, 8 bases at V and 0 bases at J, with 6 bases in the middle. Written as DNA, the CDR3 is TGTGCCAGTGGCCGTAGCACAGATACGCAGTATTTT. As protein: CASGRSTDTQYF. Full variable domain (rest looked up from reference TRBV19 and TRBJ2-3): DGGITQSPKYLFRKEGQNVTLSCEQNLNHDAMYWYRQDPGQGLRLIYYSQIVNDFQKGDIAEGYSVSREKKESFPLTVTSAQKNPTAFYLCASGRSTDTQYFGPGTRLTVL.

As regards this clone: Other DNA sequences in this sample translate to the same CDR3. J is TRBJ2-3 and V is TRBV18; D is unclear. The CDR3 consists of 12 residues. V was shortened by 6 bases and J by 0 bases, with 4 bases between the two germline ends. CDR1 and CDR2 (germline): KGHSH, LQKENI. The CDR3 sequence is CASSPSTDTQYF. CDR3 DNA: TGTGCCAGCTCCCCTAGCACAGATACGCAGTATTTT.

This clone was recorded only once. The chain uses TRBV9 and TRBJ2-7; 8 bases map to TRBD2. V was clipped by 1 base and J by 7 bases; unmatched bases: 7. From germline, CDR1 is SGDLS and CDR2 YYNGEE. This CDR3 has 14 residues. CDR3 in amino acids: CASSVIAGSGEQYF. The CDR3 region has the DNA TGTGCCAGCAGCGTAATAGCGGGGAGCGGAGAGCAGTACTTC.

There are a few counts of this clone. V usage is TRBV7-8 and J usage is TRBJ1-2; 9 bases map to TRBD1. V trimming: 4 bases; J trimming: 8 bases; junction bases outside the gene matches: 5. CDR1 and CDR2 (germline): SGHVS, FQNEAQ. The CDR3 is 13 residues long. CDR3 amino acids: CASSSRTGEGYTF. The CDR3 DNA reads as TGTGCCAGCAGCTCTCGGACAGGGGAAGGCTACACCTTC.

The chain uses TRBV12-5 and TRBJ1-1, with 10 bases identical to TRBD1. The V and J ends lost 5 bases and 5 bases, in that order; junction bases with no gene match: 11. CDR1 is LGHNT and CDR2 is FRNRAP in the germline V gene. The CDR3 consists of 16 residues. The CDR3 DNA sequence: TGTGCTAGTGGTATTGGGACAGGGGAAATGCATACTGAAGCTTTCTTT. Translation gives CASGIGTGEMHTEAFF.

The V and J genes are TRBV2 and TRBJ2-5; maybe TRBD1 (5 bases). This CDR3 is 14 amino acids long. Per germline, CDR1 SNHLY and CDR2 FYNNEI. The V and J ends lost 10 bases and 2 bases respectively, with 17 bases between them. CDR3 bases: TGTGCCATCCTTCCGCCGGACAAACAAGAGACCCAGTACTTC. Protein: CAILPPDKQETQYF. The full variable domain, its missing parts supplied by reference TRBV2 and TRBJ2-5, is EPEVTQTPSHQVTQMGQEVILRCVPISNHLYFYWYRQILGQKVEFLVSFYNNEISEKSEIFDDQFSVERPDGSNFTLKIRSTKLEDSAMYFCAILPPDKQETQYFGPGTRLLVL.

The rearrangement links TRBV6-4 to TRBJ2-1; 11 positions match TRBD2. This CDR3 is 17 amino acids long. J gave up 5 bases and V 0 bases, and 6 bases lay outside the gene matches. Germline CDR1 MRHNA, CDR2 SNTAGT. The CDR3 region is CASSDSRTSGGNNEQFF. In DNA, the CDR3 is TGTGCCAGCAGTGACTCGAGAACTAGCGGGGGAAACAATGAGCAGTTCTTC.

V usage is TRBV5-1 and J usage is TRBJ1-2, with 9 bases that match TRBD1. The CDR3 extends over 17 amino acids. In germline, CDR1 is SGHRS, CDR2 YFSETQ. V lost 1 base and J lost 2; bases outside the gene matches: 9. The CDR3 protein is CASSLWAPGQGNYGYTF. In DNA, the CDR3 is TGCGCCAGCAGCTTGTGGGCCCCGGGACAGGGAAACTATGGCTACACCTTC. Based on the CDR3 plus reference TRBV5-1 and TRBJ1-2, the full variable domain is KAGVTQTPRYLIKTRGQQVTLSCSPISGHRSVSWYQQTPGQGLQFLFEYFSETQRNKGNFPGRFSGRQFSNSRSEMNVSTLELGDSALYLCASSLWAPGQGNYGYTFGSGTRLTVV.